The rows below give T cell receptor beta chains drawn from one sample of a study of human T cells and chemical hapten exposure. Each CDR3 protein is one row after TCRdb ran MiXCR on the RACE reads. The repertoire holds 140,000 or so distinct CDR3 sequences, with approximately 12% as singletons. Specimen: whole blood, collected in connection with sensitization to the hapten diphenylcyclopropenone (DPC). The receptors derive from a woman in her forties or fifties with alopecia areata. Some clones in this sample may be carry-over from other donors' samples. Both conserved end residues are part of each CDR3. The D gene is left open where the match is weak. Part of the rows lack a size; the others show once, few, many or a class for expanded clones.

size,V,D,J,CDR3,DNA
few,TRBV5-1,.,TRBJ1-1,CASSSDGQKNTEAFF,TGCGCCAGCAGCTCGGACGGACAAAAGAACACTGAAGCTTTCTTT
many,TRBV28,TRBD1,TRBJ2-7,CASSSSRTGLLYEQYF,TGTGCCAGCAGTTCCTCCAGGACAGGCCTACTCTACGAGCAGTACTTC
few,TRBV20-1,.,TRBJ2-7,CSARDPNGKLGEQYF,TGCAGTGCTAGAGATCCAAACGGGAAATTGGGCGAGCAGTACTTC
many,TRBV15,.,TRBJ2-2,CATSRDLKRGIGELFF,TGTGCCACCAGCAGAGATTTGAAAAGGGGCATCGGGGAGCTGTTTTTT
.,TRBV7-6,.,TRBJ2-3,CASNLGPGQDTQYF,TGTGCCAGCAACCTGGGACCCGGGCAAGATACGCAGTATTTT
few,TRBV11-2,.,TRBJ1-5,CASSSGQGPNQPQHF,TGTGCCAGCAGCTCCGGCCAGGGCCCCAATCAGCCCCAGCATTTT
many,TRBV20-1,TRBD2,TRBJ2-1,CSARDSGGLLEQFF,TGCAGTGCTAGAGATAGCGGGGGTCTTTTGGAGCAGTTCTTC
many,TRBV11-2,.,TRBJ2-7,CASSLVQGEQYF,TGTGCCAGCAGCTTAGTCCAAGGCGAGCAGTACTTC
.,TRBV4-1,TRBD2,TRBJ2-7,CASSVVAGGPNEQYF,TGCGCCAGCAGCGTAGTGGCGGGAGGGCCCAACGAGCAGTACTTC
few,TRBV6-5,.,TRBJ2-7,CASTQGFEQYF,TGTGCCAGCACTCAGGGATTCGAGCAGTACTTC
few,TRBV12-3/TRBV12-4,TRBD2,TRBJ2-3,CASSESGRTTDTQYF,TGTGCCAGCAGTGAGAGCGGGAGGACTACAGATACGCAGTATTTT
few,TRBV5-4,.,TRBJ1-2,CASSLGTYYGYTF,TGTGCCAGCAGCTTAGGGACTTACTATGGCTACACCTTC
few,TRBV6-2/TRBV6-3,.,TRBJ2-2,CASTWKVTGELFF,TGTGCCAGCACTTGGAAGGTAACCGGGGAGCTGTTTTTT
.,TRBV5-1,.,TRBJ2-3,CASSSGVRAVTSTDTQYF,TGCGCCAGCAGCTCAGGTGTTAGAGCGGTAACTAGCACAGATACGCAGTATTTT
.,TRBV20-1,.,TRBJ2-5,CSARDWQETQYF,TGCAGTGCCCGGGACTGGCAAGAGACCCAGTACTTC
.,TRBV4-3,.,TRBJ2-3,CASSQAGREDTQYF,TGCGCCAGCAGCCAAGCAGGGCGCGAAGATACGCAGTATTTT
many,TRBV6-2/TRBV6-3,.,TRBJ1-6,CASSYSQMSYSPLHF,TGTGCCAGCAGTTACTCGCAGATGAGTTACTCACCCCTCCACTTT
many,TRBV6-1,.,TRBJ2-7,CASNPGPAEPSEQYF,TGTGCCAGCAACCCGGGACCCGCCGAACCCAGCGAGCAGTACTTC
few,TRBV20-1,.,TRBJ2-2,CSARGLASAGELFF,TGCAGTGCTAGAGGGCTAGCGAGCGCCGGGGAGCTGTTTTTT
few,TRBV21-1,.,TRBJ2-5,CASSRTRRETQYF,TGTGCCAGCAGCAGAACCCGCCGAGAGACCCAGTACTTC
.,TRBV5-1,TRBD2,TRBJ2-3,CASKLAGNTDTQYF,TGCGCCAGCAAACTAGCGGGCAACACAGATACGCAGTATTTT
many,TRBV5-3,.,TRBJ2-4,CARSSPRVRERNKNIQYF,TGTGCCAGAAGCTCCCCGCGGGTGAGGGAGAGGAACAAAAACATTCAGTACTTC
.,TRBV12-3/TRBV12-4,TRBD2,TRBJ2-4,CASSLLAGTKNIQYF,TGTGCCAGCAGCCTCCTAGCGGGAACTAAAAACATTCAGTACTTC
few,TRBV28,TRBD2,TRBJ2-1,CASSLGLAGGNNEQFF,TGTGCCAGCAGTTTGGGACTAGCGGGAGGGAACAATGAGCAGTTCTTC
few,TRBV29-1,.,TRBJ2-7,CSVERVGNYEQYF,TGCAGCGTTGAAAGGGTTGGTAACTACGAGCAGTACTTC
medium-sized,TRBV6-2/TRBV6-3,.,TRBJ2-3,CASSSGPGSGRDTQYF,TGTGCCAGCAGCTCCGGACCGGGATCCGGCCGAGATACGCAGTATTTT
few,TRBV29-1,.,TRBJ1-5,CSVQGRDNQPQHF,TGCAGCGTACAGGGTCGTGACAATCAGCCCCAGCATTTT
.,TRBV3-1,TRBD2,TRBJ2-5,CASMARGGRLETQYF,TGTGCCAGCATGGCCCGGGGCGGGAGGCTAGAGACCCAGTACTTC
.,TRBV27,.,TRBJ2-2,CASSFYTGELFF,TGTGCCAGCAGTTTCTACACCGGGGAGCTGTTTTTT
.,TRBV20-1,.,TRBJ1-3,CSAFGGFGNTIYF,TGCAGTGCGTTCGGGGGGTTTGGAAACACCATATATTTT
few,TRBV20-1,TRBD1,TRBJ1-1,CSARDLRDRVAEAFF,TGCAGTGCTAGAGATCTCCGGGACAGGGTCGCTGAAGCTTTCTTT
.,TRBV5-1,TRBD2,TRBJ2-2,CASSLGLAGGFNTGELFF,TGCGCCAGCAGCTTGGGACTAGCGGGAGGATTTAACACCGGGGAGCTGTTTTTT
many,TRBV7-2,.,TRBJ1-4,CASSLGPSTNEKLFF,TGTGCCAGCAGCCTGGGGCCATCAACTAATGAAAAACTGTTTTTT